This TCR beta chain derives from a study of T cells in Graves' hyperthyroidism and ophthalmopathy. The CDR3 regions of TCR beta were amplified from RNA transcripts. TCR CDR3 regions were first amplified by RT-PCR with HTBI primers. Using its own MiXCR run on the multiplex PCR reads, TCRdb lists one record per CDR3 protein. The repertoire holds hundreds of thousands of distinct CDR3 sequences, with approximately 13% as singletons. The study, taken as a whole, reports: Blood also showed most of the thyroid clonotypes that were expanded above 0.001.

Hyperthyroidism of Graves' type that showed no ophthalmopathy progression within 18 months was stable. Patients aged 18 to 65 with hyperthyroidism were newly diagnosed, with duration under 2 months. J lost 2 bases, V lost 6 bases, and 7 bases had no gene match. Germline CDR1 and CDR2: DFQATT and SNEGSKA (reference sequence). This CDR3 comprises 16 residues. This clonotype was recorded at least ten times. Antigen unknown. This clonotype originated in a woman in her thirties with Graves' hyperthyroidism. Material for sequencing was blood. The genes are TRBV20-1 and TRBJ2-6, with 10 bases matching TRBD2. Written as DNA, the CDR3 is TGCAGTGCGCGCCTAGCGGGAGCCGCTGGGGCCAACGTCCTGACTTTC. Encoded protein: CSARLAGAAGANVLTF.